One TCR beta chain is described in this entry. Its specificity is not known. This CDR3 comprises 14 residues. The germline CDR1 and CDR2 sequences are LNHNV and YYDKDF (reference sequence). Deletions cut 5 bases from V and 6 bases from J, with 13 bases between. This sample is part of a study of cytomegalovirus exposure and HLA in healthy donors. Study context: There were fewer than 130 million unique TCR beta sequences, drawn from around 180 million T cells, in an earlier analysis.

The study, taken as a whole, reports: Sequencing likely generated an artifact that appeared as a cluster of highly shared sequence variants.

Both 60 Vbeta primers and 13 Jbeta primers went into the PCR. The assay was immunoSEQ multiplex PCR, and TCRdb's table has in-frame clones only and misses some. The sample includes about 140,000 clones, roughly three quarters seen only once; the top ten take roughly an eighth. The sample was PBMCs. The J gene is TRBJ1-4, the V gene TRBV15; tentative D call: TRBD1 (6 bases). The TCR originated in a woman between 35 and 50 years old in good health and CMV-seronegative. The CDR3 here is CATSGTTGHEKLFF. For the CDR3, the DNA is TGTGCCACCAGCGGAACCACAGGGCATGAAAAACTGTTTTTT.